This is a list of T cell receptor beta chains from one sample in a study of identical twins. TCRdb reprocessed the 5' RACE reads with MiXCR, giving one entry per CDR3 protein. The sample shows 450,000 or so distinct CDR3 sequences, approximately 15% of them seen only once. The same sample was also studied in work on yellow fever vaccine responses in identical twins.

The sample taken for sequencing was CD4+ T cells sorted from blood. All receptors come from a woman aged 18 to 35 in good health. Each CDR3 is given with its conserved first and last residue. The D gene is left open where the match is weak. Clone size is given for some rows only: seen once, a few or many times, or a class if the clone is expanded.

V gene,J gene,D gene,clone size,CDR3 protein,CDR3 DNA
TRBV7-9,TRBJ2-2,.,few,CASSSITYTGELFF,TGTGCCAGCAGCTCAATCACCTACACCGGGGAGCTGTTTTTT
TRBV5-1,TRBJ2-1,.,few,CASSLEGRSNEQFF,TGCGCCAGCAGCTTGGAGGGGAGATCGAATGAGCAGTTCTTC
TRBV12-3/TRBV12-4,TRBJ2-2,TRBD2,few,CASSRLAGRTGELFF,TGTGCCAGCAGCCGACTAGCGGGTCGGACCGGGGAGCTGTTTTTT
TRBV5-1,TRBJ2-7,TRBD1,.,CASSLRSRTGAPPIGAYEQYF,TGCGCCAGCAGCTTGAGATCGCGGACAGGGGCCCCTCCGATTGGGGCCTACGAGCAGTACTTC
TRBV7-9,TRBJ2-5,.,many,CASSLVGPVETQYF,TGTGCCAGCAGCTTAGTAGGACCTGTAGAGACCCAGTACTTC
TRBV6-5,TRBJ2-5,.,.,CASSFLGAQETQYF,TGTGCCAGCAGTTTCCTTGGAGCTCAAGAGACCCAGTACTTC
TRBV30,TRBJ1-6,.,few,CAWSAEDRNSPLHF,TGTGCCTGGAGTGCTGAGGACAGAAATTCACCCCTCCACTTT
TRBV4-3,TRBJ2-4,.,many,CASSQEGGVWGKNIQYF,TGCGCCAGCAGCCAAGAAGGTGGGGTATGGGGCAAAAACATTCAGTACTTC
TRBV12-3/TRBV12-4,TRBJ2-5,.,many,CASSLFSATQETQYF,TGTGCCAGCAGTTTATTTTCAGCTACTCAAGAGACCCAGTACTTC
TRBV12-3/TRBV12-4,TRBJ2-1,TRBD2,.,CASSTTSGFNEQFF,TGTGCCAGCAGTACGACTAGCGGGTTCAATGAGCAGTTCTTC
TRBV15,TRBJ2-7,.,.,CATSSPGQIYEQYF,TGTGCCACCAGCAGTCCCGGACAGATCTACGAGCAGTACTTC
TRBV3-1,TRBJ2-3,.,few,CASSQDPVGPDTQYF,TGTGCCAGCAGCCAAGATCCGGTGGGGCCAGATACGCAGTATTTT
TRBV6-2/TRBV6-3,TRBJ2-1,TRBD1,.,CASSIPGQGYNEQFF,TGTGCCAGCAGTATACCGGGACAGGGCTACAATGAGCAGTTCTTC
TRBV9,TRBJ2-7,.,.,CASSPRPIQAPYEQYF,TGTGCCAGCAGCCCTCGCCCGATACAGGCCCCCTACGAGCAGTACTTC
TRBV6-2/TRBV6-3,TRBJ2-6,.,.,CASTPEGSGANVLTF,TGTGCCAGCACCCCCGAGGGTTCCGGGGCCAACGTCCTGACTTTC
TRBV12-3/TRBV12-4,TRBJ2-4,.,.,CAISFRGRGLSIAKNIQYF,TGTGCCATCAGTTTTCGGGGGCGAGGATTGTCTATAGCCAAAAACATTCAGTACTTC
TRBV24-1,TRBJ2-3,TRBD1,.,CATSNTGTGSRTDTQYF,TGTGCCACCAGTAACACCGGGACAGGGAGTCGGACAGATACGCAGTATTTT
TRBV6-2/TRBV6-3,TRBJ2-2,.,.,CASSFTGLGTGELFF,TGTGCCAGCAGCTTTACAGGGCTCGGAACCGGGGAGCTGTTTTTT
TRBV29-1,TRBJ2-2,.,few,CSVGLGLANTGELFF,TGCAGCGTTGGTTTGGGGCTAGCGAACACCGGGGAGCTGTTTTTT
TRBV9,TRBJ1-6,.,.,CASSMTTYNSPLHF,TGTGCCAGCAGCATGACAACCTATAATTCACCCCTCCACTTT
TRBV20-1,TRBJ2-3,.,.,CSVDRDSHKSAVGGPSTDTQYF,TGCAGTGTCGACCGGGACAGCCACAAAAGCGCTGTGGGGGGGCCGAGTACAGATACGCAGTATTTT
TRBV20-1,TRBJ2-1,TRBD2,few,CSATGLAVTYNEQFF,TGCAGTGCTACGGGACTAGCGGTTACGTACAATGAGCAGTTCTTC
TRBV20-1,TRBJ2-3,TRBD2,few,CSAGSSGGASDTQYF,TGCAGTGCTGGCAGTAGCGGGGGGGCCTCAGATACGCAGTATTTT
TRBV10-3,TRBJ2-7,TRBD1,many,CAISEGQGAANEQYF,TGTGCCATCAGTGAGGGACAGGGGGCGGCGAACGAGCAGTACTTC
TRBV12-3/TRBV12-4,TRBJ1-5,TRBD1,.,CASIGQGGQPQHF,TGTGCCAGCATAGGGCAGGGGGGTCAGCCCCAGCATTTT
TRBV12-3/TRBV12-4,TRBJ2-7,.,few,CASRLRQGPSYEQYF,TGTGCCAGCAGACTCCGGCAGGGCCCATCCTACGAGCAGTACTTC
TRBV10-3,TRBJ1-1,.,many,CAIRGSDRSNTEAFF,TGTGCCATCAGGGGGTCCGACAGATCGAACACTGAAGCTTTCTTT
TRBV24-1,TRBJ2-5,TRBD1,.,CATSEVSGGRYQETQYF,TGTGCCACCAGTGAAGTTTCAGGGGGCCGGTACCAAGAGACCCAGTACTTC
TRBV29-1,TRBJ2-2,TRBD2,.,CSVDPAGGGGELFF,TGCAGCGTTGACCCAGCGGGAGGGGGCGGGGAGCTGTTTTTT
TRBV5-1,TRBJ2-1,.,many,CASSLQTGNNEQFF,TGCGCCAGCAGCCTACAAACAGGGAACAATGAGCAGTTCTTC
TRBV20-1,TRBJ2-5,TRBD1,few,CSAPLLNRGQETQYF,TGCAGTGCCCCCTTACTCAACAGGGGGCAAGAGACCCAGTACTTC
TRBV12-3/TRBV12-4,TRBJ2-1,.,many,CASRPRGGVHNEQFF,TGTGCCAGCAGGCCTCGCGGCGGGGTCCACAATGAGCAGTTCTTC
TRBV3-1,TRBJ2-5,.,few,CASSQDPGQQETQYF,TGTGCCAGCAGCCAAGATCCCGGACAGCAAGAGACCCAGTACTTC
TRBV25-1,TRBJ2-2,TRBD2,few,CASSDGLAGGTNTGELFF,TGTGCCAGCAGTGACGGACTAGCGGGAGGGACGAACACCGGGGAGCTGTTTTTT
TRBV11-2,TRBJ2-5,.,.,CASSLDWQLETQYF,TGTGCCAGCAGCTTAGACTGGCAGCTAGAGACCCAGTACTTC
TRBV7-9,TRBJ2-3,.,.,CASSLGSRKFGTDTQYF,TGTGCCAGCAGCTTAGGATCTCGGAAGTTCGGCACAGATACGCAGTATTTT
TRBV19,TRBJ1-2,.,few,CASSMEGRSNYGYTF,TGTGCCAGTAGTATGGAGGGGCGCTCTAACTATGGCTACACCTTC
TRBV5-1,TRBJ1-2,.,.,CASSLGRGDYGYTF,TGCGCCAGCAGCTTGGGAAGGGGAGACTATGGCTACACCTTC
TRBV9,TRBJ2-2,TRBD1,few,CASNPGQVLTGELFF,TGTGCCAGCAACCCGGGACAGGTTCTCACCGGGGAGCTGTTTTTT
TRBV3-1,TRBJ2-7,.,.,CASSQAEDCYEQYF,TGTGCCAGCAGCCAAGCCGAGGACTGTTACGAGCAGTACTTC
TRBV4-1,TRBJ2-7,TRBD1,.,CASSRTKSGTGPYEQYF,TGCGCCAGCAGCCGGACAAAGTCAGGGACAGGGCCCTACGAGCAGTACTTC
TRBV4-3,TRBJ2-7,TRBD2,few,CASSRQLAPSSYEQYF,TGCGCCAGCAGCCGCCAACTAGCGCCGAGCTCCTACGAGCAGTACTTC
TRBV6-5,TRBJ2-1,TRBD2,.,CASSSLSGGGYNEQFF,TGTGCCAGCAGTTCCCTAAGTGGCGGGGGGTACAATGAGCAGTTCTTC
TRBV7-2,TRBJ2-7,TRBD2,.,CASSSLAGGTSYEQYF,TGTGCCAGCAGCTCCCTCGCGGGGGGTACGTCCTACGAGCAGTACTTC
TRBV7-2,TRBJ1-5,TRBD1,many,CASSFGQGNQPQHF,TGTGCCAGCAGCTTTGGACAGGGCAATCAGCCCCAGCATTTT
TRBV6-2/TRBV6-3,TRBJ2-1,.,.,CASSPLSPGNEQFF,TGTGCCAGCAGCCCCCTTTCCCCTGGCAATGAGCAGTTCTTC
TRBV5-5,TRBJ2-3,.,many,CASSLEGADTQYF,TGTGCCAGCAGCTTGGAGGGGGCAGATACGCAGTATTTT
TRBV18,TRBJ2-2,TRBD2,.,CASSQGRSGRSPGELFF,TGTGCCAGCTCACAAGGTCGTAGCGGGAGATCTCCCGGGGAGCTGTTTTTT
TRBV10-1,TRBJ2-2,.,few,CASSESGIKGTGELFF,TGCGCCAGCAGTGAGTCCGGGATAAAGGGCACCGGGGAGCTGTTTTTT
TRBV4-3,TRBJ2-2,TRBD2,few,CASSREGLAGSTGELFF,TGCGCCAGCAGCCGAGAGGGACTAGCGGGAAGCACCGGGGAGCTGTTTTTT
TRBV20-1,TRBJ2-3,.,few,CSATKPGTDTQYF,TGCAGTGCTACCAAACCTGGCACAGATACGCAGTATTTT
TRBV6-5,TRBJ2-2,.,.,CASSYNSGTGTGELFF,TGTGCCAGCAGTTATAATAGCGGGACAGGCACCGGGGAGCTGTTTTTT
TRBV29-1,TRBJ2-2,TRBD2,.,CSVESPGRGTGELFF,TGCAGCGTTGAGTCGCCCGGGAGGGGTACCGGGGAGCTGTTTTTT